This TCR beta chain was observed in a study of T cell responses to AZD1222 COVID-19 vaccine. Points from the study as a whole: Females outnumbered males among donors, who were mostly white British; clonal diversity was possibly underestimated. After the peak T cell response, and only then, were repertoires sampled.

This CDR3 is 14 amino acids long. The V gene's germline CDR1 is SEHNR and CDR2 FQNEAQ (reference sequence). The V gene lost 4 bases and the J gene lost 0 bases, with 7 bases spanning the gap. This clone was detected a few times. The antigen is not known. Only in-frame clones appear in the TCRdb table, and some are missing; sequencing was by immunoSEQ multiplex PCR. The data contain approximately 150,000 clones, around 93% of them seen just once; the ten biggest clones take up about 4.2%. The J gene is TRBJ1-3, the V gene TRBV7-9, with D maybe TRBD1 (6 bases). The receptor was derived from an adult in good health. The sequenced sample was peripheral blood, obtained on day 0 of AZD1222 vaccination. Here the CDR3 DNA reads TGTGCCAGCAGCTCGACAGGCTCTGGAAACACCATATATTTT. As protein: CASSSTGSGNTIYF.